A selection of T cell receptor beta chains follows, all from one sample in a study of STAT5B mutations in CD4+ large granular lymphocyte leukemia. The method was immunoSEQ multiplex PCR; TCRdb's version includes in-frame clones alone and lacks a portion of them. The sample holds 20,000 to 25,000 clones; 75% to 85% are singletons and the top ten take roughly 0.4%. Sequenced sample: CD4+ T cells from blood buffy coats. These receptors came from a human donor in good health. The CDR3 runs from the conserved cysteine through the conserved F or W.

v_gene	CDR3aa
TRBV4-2	CASSQVRTGPATNEKLFF
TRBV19	CASRRTRGPYEQYF
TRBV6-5	CASSYSTGRSYEQYF
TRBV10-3	CATDSGGPGNTIYF
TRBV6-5	CASIDDLSSYEQYF
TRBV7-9	CASSLGGKVEAFF
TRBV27	CASSSRQGAYEQYF
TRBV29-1	CSVAVGRLNTGELFF
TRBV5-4	CASSPGIVEGLAPIF
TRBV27	CASRGGSYEQYF
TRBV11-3	CASSRSEGKLFF
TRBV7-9	CASSFRPPSYEQYF
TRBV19	CASSISRDQPQHF
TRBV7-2	CASSPPGRETQYF
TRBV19	CASSMEQGAWYGYTF
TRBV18	CASSSDKNEQFF
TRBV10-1	CASSPGGPPYEQYF
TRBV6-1	CASSETYLTEAFF
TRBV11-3	CASSPGQGAFEQFF
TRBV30	CAWSAGTSAGDEQFF
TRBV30	CAWSAGLRDQPQHF
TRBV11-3	CASSLFGTSGGNEQFF
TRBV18	CASSPTTTANTEAFF
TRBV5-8	CASSFSGSYEQYF
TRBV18	CASSPEPESGANVLTF
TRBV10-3	CAITGAEGNEQFF
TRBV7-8	CASSLARVEGTQYF
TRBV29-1	CSVDRGKEGYTF
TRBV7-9	CASSRGAYEQYF
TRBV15	CATSRALSPVSAFF
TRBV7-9	CASSSRSNQPQHF
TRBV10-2	CASSEGTAFNTQYF
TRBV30	CAWSLAEVPGELFF
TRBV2	CASRRSQGGWEQYF
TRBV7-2	CASSLDGGNYGYTF
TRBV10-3	CAISSGTTNAYEQYF
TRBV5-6	CASSLKGGPEWTQYF
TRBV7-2	CASSQRKTGSGANVLTF
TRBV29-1	CSALQGANEKLFF
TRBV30	CAWSGTGGAHQPQHF
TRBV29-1	CSVGTSGSGEQYF
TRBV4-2	CASSQESRGSSTDTQYF
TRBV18	CASSPMSSGTPSGANVLTF
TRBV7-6	CASSSGTDQETQYF
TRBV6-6	CASSYMGPYYGYTF
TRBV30	CASRTGGWTGELFF
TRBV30	CAWTPFPGTTNYGYTF
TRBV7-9	CASSLTYEQYF
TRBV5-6	CASSLGIRGLAAAMYF
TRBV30	CAWQQSGVGYTF
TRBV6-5	CASSRQIMNTEAFF
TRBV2	CASTPKGQGPANTEAFF
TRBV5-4	CASSVDSPRTEAFF